Below, 20 T cell receptor beta chains from the same sample are listed, as sequenced in a study of cytomegalovirus exposure and HLA in healthy donors. PCR primers comprised 60 Vbeta and 13 Jbeta primers. Only in-frame clones appear in the TCRdb table, and some are missing; sequencing was by immunoSEQ multiplex PCR. This table holds 110,000 to 150,000 clones, 70% to 85% found once. Sequenced input: PBMCs. The receptor source for this set is a woman aged 55-70 years in good health and CMV-seropositive.

The V call is TRBV7-2, the J call TRBJ1-3; D ambiguous. CDR1 SGHTA and CDR2 FQGNSA come from the germline V gene. This CDR3 spans 16 amino acids. V lost 6 bases and J 0 bases, leaving 15 bases between the germline ends. The CDR3, as DNA: TGTGCCAGCAGGCGGGATGGAGGGAGCTCTGGAAACACCATATATTTT. It encodes CASRRDGGSSGNTIYF.

The chain recombines TRBV7-9 with TRBJ1-3, with D unclear. This CDR3 is built from 12 residues. Trimming removed 5 bases at V and 5 bases at J, with 7 bases between. From germline, CDR1 is SEHNR and CDR2 FQNEAQ (reference sequence). In DNA form, the CDR3 reads TGTGCCAGCAGCGGCGGAAGAAACACCATATATTTT. This gives the protein CASSGGRNTIYF.

V gene TRBV7-8 combines with J gene TRBJ2-3; D may be TRBD1 (5 bases). Germline values: CDR1 SGHVS, CDR2 FQNEAQ. The CDR3 length is 12 residues. Trimming left V 4 bases short and J 8 bases short, with 10 bases between. The CDR3 region has the DNA TGTGCCAGCAGCTCGTCCCAGGGTACGCAGTATTTT. It is translated as CASSSSQGTQYF.

This chain connects TRBV5-4 to TRBJ2-2; weak D call: TRBD2 (6 bases). Germline CDR1 reads SGHNT; CDR2 reads YYREEE (reference sequence). The CDR3 has 15 residues. The V end lost 1 base, the J end lost 4 bases, and 11 bases lay between the germline ends. This chain's CDR3 is CASSLSGVGTGELFF. The DNA for the CDR3 is TGTGCCAGCAGCTTGTCGGGAGTGGGCACCGGGGAGCTGTTTTTT.

The V gene is TRBV4-1, the J gene TRBJ1-2; TRBD1 aligns across 10 bases. Losses at the gene ends were 5 bases for V and 4 bases for J; bases not matched to a gene: 4. Germline loops: CDR1 MGHRA, CDR2 YSYEKL. There are 14 residues in the CDR3. CDR3 sequence: CASSADRGIYGYTF. CDR3 sequence (DNA): TGCGCCAGCAGCGCGGACAGGGGGATCTATGGCTACACCTTC.

The V and J genes are TRBV2 and TRBJ2-3, with 7 bases identical to TRBD1. The germline CDR1 and CDR2 sequences are SNHLY and FYNNEI. The V gene end was trimmed by 1 base and the J gene end by 6 bases; junction bases not matched to a gene: 4. The CDR3 extends over 14 amino acids. CDR3 in amino acids: CASSEGTRGDTQYF. DNA of the CDR3: TGTGCCAGCAGTGAAGGGACCAGGGGGGATACGCAGTATTTT.

The rearrangement joins TRBV6-5 to TRBJ2-4; 11 bases are shared with TRBD1. Germline CDR1 and CDR2: MNHEY and SVGAGI. CDR3 length equals 13 residues. The trim removed 11 bases at V and 7 bases at J, leaving 7 bases unmatched. CDR3 sequence reads: CAAGQGAGNIQYF. The CDR3 DNA is TGTGCCGCAGGACAGGGGGCCGGGAACATTCAGTACTTC.

The rearrangement links TRBV10-3 to TRBJ1-2; 10 bases are shared with TRBD1. There are 14 residues in the CDR3. Germline values: CDR1 ENHRY, CDR2 SYGVKD. V lost 6 bases to trimming and J lost 3 bases; unmatched junction nucleotides: 4. The CDR3 sequence is CAISGTGEDYGYTF. Written as DNA, the CDR3 is TGTGCCATCAGCGGGACAGGGGAGGACTATGGCTACACCTTC.

In the case of this clone: This CDR3 is also generated by other DNA sequences in the sample. This rearrangement joins TRBV2 to TRBJ2-7, with D perhaps TRBD2 (7 bases). The V gene lost 6 bases and the J gene lost 3 bases, with 9 bases spanning the gap. Germline V gives CDR1 SNHLY, CDR2 FYNNEI. This CDR3 comprises 12 residues. The CDR3 sequence: CASSGGLYEQYF. CDR3 nucleotides: TGTGCCAGCAGCGGGGGGCTCTACGAGCAGTACTTC. Full variable domain (missing parts from reference TRBV2 and TRBJ2-7): EPEVTQTPSHQVTQMGQEVILRCVPISNHLYFYWYRQILGQKVEFLVSFYNNEISEKSEIFDDQFSVERPDGSNFTLKIRSTKLEDSAMYFCASSGGLYEQYFGPGTRLTVT.

The CDR3 region is CASSLGTENTEAFF. The CDR3 DNA reads TGTGCCAGCAGCCTTGGGACAGAGAACACTGAAGCTTTCTTT. The chain carries TRBV4-2 and TRBJ1-1, with 7 bases identical to TRBD1. The CDR3 extends over 14 amino acids. In germline, CDR1 is LGHNA, CDR2 YNFKEQ. Losses at the gene ends were 4 bases for V and 1 base for J; bases not matched to a gene: 3.

The V gene is TRBV5-1, the J gene TRBJ1-1; D possibly corresponds to TRBD1 (6 bases). The CDR3 consists of 14 residues. Germline V lookup: CDR1 SGHRS, CDR2 YFSETQ. Trimming took off 4 bases at V and 5 bases at J, with 15 bases between the two ends. CDR3 coding DNA: TGCGCCAGCAGCGGAACAGGGTCTCCTACTGAAGCTTTCTTT. Protein: CASSGTGSPTEAFF.

This clone has only a few counts. The gene calls are TRBV9 and TRBJ2-3; no definite D call. Trimming cost V 4 bases and J 6 bases, with 9 bases left between them. The CDR3 runs 12 residues. The germline V gene encodes CDR1 SGDLS and CDR2 YYNGEE. The CDR3 protein is CASSPPMDTQYF. The CDR3 nucleotides read TGTGCCAGCAGCCCCCCTATGGATACGCAGTATTTT.

This chain links TRBV5-8 with TRBJ1-5, with D possibly matching TRBD1 (5 bases). The CDR3 has 17 residues. Trimming pared 2 bases from V and 6 bases from J, leaving 21 bases between. The germline V gene has CDR1 SGHTS and CDR2 YDEGEE. As DNA, the CDR3 is TGTGCCAGCAGCTTCCACAGGCAGGGTCCGGAGGGTCAGCCCCAGCATTTT. Translation gives CASSFHRQGPEGQPQHF.

This clone appeared once. The chain combines TRBV7-2 with TRBJ2-1, with 12 bases aligning to TRBD2. CDR1 is SGHTA, CDR2 FQGNSA, per germline. The CDR3 consists of 17 residues. V was pared by 2 bases and J by 7 bases, with 9 bases of the junction left unmatched. Here the CDR3 DNA reads TGTGCCAGCAGCTTAAGGCGGACTAGCGGGAAGTATAATGAGCAGTTCTTC. It specifies CASSLRRTSGKYNEQFF.

To note about this clone: Other DNA sequences in this specimen translate into the identical CDR3. The genes are TRBV19 and TRBJ2-2; D is uncertain. Germline lookup yields CDR1 LNHDA and CDR2 SQIVND (reference sequence). This CDR3 spans 12 amino acids. Deletions cut 1 base from V and 6 bases from J, with 3 bases between. DNA of the CDR3: TGTGCCAGTAGTATAGCGGCCGGGGAGCTGTTTTTT. Protein product: CASSIAAGELFF.

The V and J genes are TRBV4-3 and TRBJ1-1, with D unresolved. V dropped 1 base and J dropped 5 bases, with 11 bases sitting between them. Germline assignment: CDR1 LGHNA and CDR2 YSLEER. This CDR3 contains 14 residues. Written as DNA, the CDR3 is TGCGCCAGCAGCCAAGGGGTAGCAAATACTGAAGCTTTCTTT. Protein product: CASSQGVANTEAFF.

The chain employs TRBV27 and TRBJ2-7, with TRBD2 matching 12 bases. CDR3 length: 14 amino acids. Germline V gene lookup returns CDR1 MNHEY and CDR2 SMNVEV (reference sequence). The ends lost 5 bases at V and 4 bases at J; junction bases unmatched: 3. The CDR3 loop reads CASSPGLAGYEQYF. The CDR3 region has the DNA TGTGCCAGCAGTCCAGGACTAGCGGGGTACGAGCAGTACTTC.

This clone has just a few counts. V gene TRBV4-2 combines with J gene TRBJ1-1, with unresolved D. The CDR3 length is 14 residues. Per the germline V gene, CDR1 is LGHNA and CDR2 is YNFKEQ. Trimming pared 6 bases from V and 1 base from J, leaving 12 bases between. In nucleotides, the CDR3 is TGTGCCAGCAGTGCCCTCCGGGAGAACACTGAAGCTTTCTTT. Amino acids: CASSALRENTEAFF.

The chain joins TRBV4-2 to TRBJ2-5; 10 nucleotides line up with TRBD1. With V trimmed by 1 base and J by 4 bases, 6 bases remained unmatched. The germline gives CDR1 LGHNA, CDR2 YNFKEQ. The CDR3 has 16 amino acids. This chain's CDR3 is CASSQVTGGAGETQYF. The CDR3 nucleotides read TGTGCCAGCAGCCAAGTGACAGGGGGCGCAGGAGAGACCCAGTACTTC.

The rearrangement joins TRBV28 to TRBJ2-7; 8 bases align to TRBD1. The germline V gene encodes CDR1 MDHEN and CDR2 SYDVKM. V trimming: 5 bases; J trimming: 6 bases; junction bases outside the gene matches: 9. The CDR3 covers 14 residues. The CDR3 nucleotides read TGTGCCAGCAGTCTGACAGGGGCCGTTAGCGAGCAGTACTTC. Translated, it gives CASSLTGAVSEQYF.